Sequencing of this T cell receptor beta chain was carried out in a study of T cell responses to AZD1222 COVID-19 vaccine. Measured with immunoSEQ multiplex PCR; TCRdb has only the in-frame clones, and not every one. Of 100,000 to 150,000 clones in the sample, roughly 89% were seen once. As regards this clone: The antigen is not known. Mismatch with germline at one junction end may stem from a read error.

Notes on the study in general: Spike-specific TCR depth and breadth grew after two AZD1222 doses. The reported proportion of spike-specific TCRs targeting unmutated variant regions was nearly half. It should be noted that donors were predominantly white British and more often female, and clonal diversity was possibly underestimated. Repertoire sampling happened only post peak T cell response.

The CDR3 extends over 18 amino acids. Germline CDR1 is SGHAT and CDR2 is FQDESV (reference sequence). The sequencing used peripheral blood, collected on day 0 of AZD1222 vaccination. The chain has TRBV11-1 and TRBJ2-3; tentatively, D is TRBD1 or TRBD2 (5 bases each). The source is an adult in good health. For the CDR3, the DNA is TGTGCCAGCAGTTTAGCCCGGGACCATATCGGGCACACAGATACGCAGTATTTT. It yields the protein CASSLARDHIGHTDTQYF. Filled out from reference TRBV11-1 and TRBJ2-3, the complete variable domain reads EAEVAQSPRYKITEKSQAVAFWCDPISGHATLYWYRQILGQGPELLVQFQDESVVDDSQLPKDRFSAERLKGVDSTLKIQPAELGDSAMYLCASSLARDHIGHTDTQYFGPGTRLTVL.